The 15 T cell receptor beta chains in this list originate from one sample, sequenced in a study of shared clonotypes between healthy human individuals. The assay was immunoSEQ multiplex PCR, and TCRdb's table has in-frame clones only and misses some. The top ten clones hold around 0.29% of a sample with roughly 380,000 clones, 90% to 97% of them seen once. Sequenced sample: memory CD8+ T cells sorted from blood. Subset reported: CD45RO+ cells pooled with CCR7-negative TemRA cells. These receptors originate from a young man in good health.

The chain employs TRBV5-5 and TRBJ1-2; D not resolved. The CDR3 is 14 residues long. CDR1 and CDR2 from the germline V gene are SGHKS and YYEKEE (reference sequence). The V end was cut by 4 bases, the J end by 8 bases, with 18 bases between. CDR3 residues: CASSALLSTEGYTF. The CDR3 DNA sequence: TGTGCCAGCAGCGCCCTTCTCTCCACTGAGGGCTACACCTTC.

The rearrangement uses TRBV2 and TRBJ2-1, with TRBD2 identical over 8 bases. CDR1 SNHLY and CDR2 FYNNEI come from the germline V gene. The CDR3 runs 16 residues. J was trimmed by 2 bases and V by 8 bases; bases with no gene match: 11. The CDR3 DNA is TGTGCCAGCCCGGCGGGGGGTGAACCTCCCTACAATGAGCAGTTCTTC. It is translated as CASPAGGEPPYNEQFF.

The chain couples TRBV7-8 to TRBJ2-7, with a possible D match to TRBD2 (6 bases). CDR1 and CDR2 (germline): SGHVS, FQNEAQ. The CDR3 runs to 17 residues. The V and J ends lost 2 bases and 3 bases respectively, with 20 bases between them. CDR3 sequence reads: CASSLRGSGNSYYEQYF. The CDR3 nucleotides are TGTGCCAGCAGCTTACGCGGTAGCGGAAACTCTTACTACGAGCAGTACTTC.

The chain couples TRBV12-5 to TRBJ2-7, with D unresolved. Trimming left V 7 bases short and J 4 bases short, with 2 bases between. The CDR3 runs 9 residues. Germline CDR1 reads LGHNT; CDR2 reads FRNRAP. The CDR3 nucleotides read TGTGCTAGTGATTACGAGCAGTACTTC. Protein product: CASDYEQYF.

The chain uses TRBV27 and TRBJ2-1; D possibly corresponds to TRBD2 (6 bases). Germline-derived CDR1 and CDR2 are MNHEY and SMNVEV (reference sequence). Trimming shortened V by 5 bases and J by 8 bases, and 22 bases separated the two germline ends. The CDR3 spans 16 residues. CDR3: CASSMNRDWYRDEQFF. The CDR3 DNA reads TGTGCCAGCAGTATGAACCGGGACTGGTATAGGGATGAGCAGTTCTTC.

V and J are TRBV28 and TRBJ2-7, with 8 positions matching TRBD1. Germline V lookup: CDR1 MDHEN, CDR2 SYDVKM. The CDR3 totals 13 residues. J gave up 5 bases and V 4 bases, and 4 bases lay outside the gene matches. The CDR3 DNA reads TGTGCCAGCAGTTCCGGACAGGGCAACGAGCAGTACTTC. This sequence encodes CASSSGQGNEQYF.

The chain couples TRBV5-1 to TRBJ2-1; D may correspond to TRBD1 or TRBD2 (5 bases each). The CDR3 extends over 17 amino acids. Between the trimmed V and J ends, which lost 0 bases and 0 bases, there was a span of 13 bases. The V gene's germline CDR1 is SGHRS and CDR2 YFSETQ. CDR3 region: CASSLAGTLSSYNEQFF. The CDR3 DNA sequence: TGCGCCAGCAGCTTGGCCGGGACCCTCAGCTCCTACAATGAGCAGTTCTTC.

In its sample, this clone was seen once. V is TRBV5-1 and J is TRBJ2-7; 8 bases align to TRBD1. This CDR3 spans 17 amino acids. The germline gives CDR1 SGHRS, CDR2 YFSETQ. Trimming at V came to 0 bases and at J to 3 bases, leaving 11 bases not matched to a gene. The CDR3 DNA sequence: TGCGCCAGCAGCTTGGCTGCAGGGGGCCCCAACTACTACGAGCAGTACTTC. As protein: CASSLAAGGPNYYEQYF.

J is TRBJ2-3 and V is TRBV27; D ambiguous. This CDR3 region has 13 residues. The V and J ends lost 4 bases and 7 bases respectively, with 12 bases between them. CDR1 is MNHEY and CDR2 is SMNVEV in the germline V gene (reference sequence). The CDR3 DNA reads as TGTGCCAGCAGTTACGCCACCCTCTATACGCAGTATTTT. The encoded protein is CASSYATLYTQYF.

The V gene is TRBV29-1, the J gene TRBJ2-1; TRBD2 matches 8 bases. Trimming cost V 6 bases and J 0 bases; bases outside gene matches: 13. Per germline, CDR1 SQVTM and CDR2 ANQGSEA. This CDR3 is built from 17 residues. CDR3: CSVRIMTTSGSYNEQFF. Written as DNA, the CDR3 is TGCAGCGTAAGAATTATGACTACTAGCGGCTCCTACAATGAGCAGTTCTTC.

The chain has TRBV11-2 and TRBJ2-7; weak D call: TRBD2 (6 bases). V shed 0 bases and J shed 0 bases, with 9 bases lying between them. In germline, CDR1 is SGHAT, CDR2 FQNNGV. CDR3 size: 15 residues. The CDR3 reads CASSLDPGSSYEQYF. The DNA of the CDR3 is TGTGCCAGCAGCTTAGATCCCGGGAGCTCCTACGAGCAGTACTTC.

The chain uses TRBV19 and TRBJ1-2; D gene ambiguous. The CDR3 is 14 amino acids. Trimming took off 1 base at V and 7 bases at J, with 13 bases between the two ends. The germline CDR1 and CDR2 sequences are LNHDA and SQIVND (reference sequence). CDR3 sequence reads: CASSIGRVTSGYTF. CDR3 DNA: TGTGCCAGTAGTATAGGTAGAGTTACGAGTGGCTACACCTTC.

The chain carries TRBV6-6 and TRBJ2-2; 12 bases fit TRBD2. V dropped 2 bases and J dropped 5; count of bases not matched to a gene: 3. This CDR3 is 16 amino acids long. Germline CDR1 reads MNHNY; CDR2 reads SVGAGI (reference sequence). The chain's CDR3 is CASSYPLAGGTGELFF. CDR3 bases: TGTGCCAGCAGTTACCCTCTAGCGGGAGGGACCGGGGAGCTGTTTTTT.

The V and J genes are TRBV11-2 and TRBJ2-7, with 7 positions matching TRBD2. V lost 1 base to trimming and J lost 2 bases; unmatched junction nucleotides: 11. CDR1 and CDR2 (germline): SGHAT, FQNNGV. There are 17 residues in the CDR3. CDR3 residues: CASSLGASGIFTYEQYF. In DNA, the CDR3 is TGTGCCAGCAGCTTAGGGGCTAGCGGAATTTTCACCTACGAGCAGTACTTC.

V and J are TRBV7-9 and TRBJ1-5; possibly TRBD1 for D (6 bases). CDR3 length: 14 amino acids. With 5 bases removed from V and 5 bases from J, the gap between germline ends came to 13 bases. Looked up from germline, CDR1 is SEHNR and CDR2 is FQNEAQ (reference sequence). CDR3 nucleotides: TGTGCCAGCAGCCATGGGGGGGGCGATCAGCCCCAGCATTTT. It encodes CASSHGGGDQPQHF.